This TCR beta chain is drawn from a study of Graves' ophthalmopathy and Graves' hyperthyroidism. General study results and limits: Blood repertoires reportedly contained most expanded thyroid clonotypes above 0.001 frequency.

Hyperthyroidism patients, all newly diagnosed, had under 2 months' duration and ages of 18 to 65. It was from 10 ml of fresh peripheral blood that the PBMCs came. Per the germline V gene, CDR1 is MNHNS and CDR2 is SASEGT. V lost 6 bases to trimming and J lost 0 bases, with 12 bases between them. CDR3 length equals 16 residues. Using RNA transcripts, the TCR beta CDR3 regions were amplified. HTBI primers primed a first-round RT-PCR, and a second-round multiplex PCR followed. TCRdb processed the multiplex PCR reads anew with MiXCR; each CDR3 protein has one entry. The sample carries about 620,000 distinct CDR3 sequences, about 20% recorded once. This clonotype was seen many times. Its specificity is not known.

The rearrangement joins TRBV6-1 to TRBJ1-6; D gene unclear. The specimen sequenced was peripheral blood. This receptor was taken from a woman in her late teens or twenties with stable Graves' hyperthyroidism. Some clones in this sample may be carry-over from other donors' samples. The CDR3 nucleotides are TGTGCCAGCAGGACCTTCCGGGTCTCCTATAATTCACCCCTCCACTTT. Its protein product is CASRTFRVSYNSPLHF.